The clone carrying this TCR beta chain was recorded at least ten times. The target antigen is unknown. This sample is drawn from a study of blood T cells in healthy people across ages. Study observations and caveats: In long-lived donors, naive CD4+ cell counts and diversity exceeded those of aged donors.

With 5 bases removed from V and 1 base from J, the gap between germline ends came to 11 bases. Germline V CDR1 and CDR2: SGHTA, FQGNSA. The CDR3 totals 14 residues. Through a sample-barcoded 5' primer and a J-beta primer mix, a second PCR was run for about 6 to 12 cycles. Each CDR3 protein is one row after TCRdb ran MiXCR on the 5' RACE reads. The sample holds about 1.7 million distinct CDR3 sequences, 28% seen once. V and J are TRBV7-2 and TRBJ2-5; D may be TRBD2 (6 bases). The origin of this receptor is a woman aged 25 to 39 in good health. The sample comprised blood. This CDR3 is CASSKQTSQETQYF. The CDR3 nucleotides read TGTGCCAGCAGCAAACAGACTAGCCAAGAGACCCAGTACTTC.